The 28 T cell receptor beta chains below were found in one sample sequenced in a study of spatial heterogeneity in lung cancer. TCRdb fed the 5' RACE reads into MiXCR, producing one record per CDR3 protein. The data hold about 85,000 distinct CDR3 sequences, with 15% to 25% observed a single time. Time point meaning: sample taken at primary tumor resection. Researchers sequenced whole RNA taken from tumor, nontumor lung or frozen PBMC without sorting. The source was PBMCs, collected at surgery. Receptors were obtained from a male donor with early-stage non-small cell lung cancer.

This clonotype was detected only a few times. The V call is TRBV5-6, the J call TRBJ2-5; 7 bases match TRBD1. Germline-derived CDR1 and CDR2 are SGHDT and YYEEEE. The trim removed 3 bases at V and 7 bases at J, leaving 6 bases unmatched. CDR3 size: 13 residues. Written as DNA, the CDR3 is TGTGCCAGCAGCTCTACAGGGGACGGGACCCAGTACTTC. Protein: CASSSTGDGTQYF.

This clonotype was seen a handful of times. V and J are TRBV2 and TRBJ1-2; weak D call: TRBD1 (6 bases). The CDR3 totals 15 residues. In germline, CDR1 is SNHLY, CDR2 FYNNEI. The ends were cut back, 3 bases at V and 5 bases at J, with 16 bases in the middle. CDR3 region: CASSDEGQKSYGYTF. The CDR3 nucleotides are TGTGCCAGCAGTGACGAAGGACAGAAAAGTTATGGCTACACCTTC. Filled out from reference TRBV2 and TRBJ1-2, the complete variable domain reads EPEVTQTPSHQVTQMGQEVILRCVPISNHLYFYWYRQILGQKVEFLVSFYNNEISEKSEIFDDQFSVERPDGSNFTLKIRSTKLEDSAMYFCASSDEGQKSYGYTFGSGTRLTVV.

This clonotype was detected a few times. The chain couples TRBV5-1 to TRBJ2-5; 9 bases are shared with TRBD1. V gave up 2 bases and J gave up 5 bases; unmatched junction bases: 1. CDR1 is SGHRS and CDR2 is YFSETQ in the germline V gene. The CDR3 has 13 amino acids. The CDR3: CASSFGQGETQYF. The DNA of the CDR3 is TGCGCCAGCAGCTTCGGACAGGGGGAGACCCAGTACTTC.

V usage is TRBV14 and J usage is TRBJ2-1; 7 bases are shared with TRBD2. The CDR3 is made up of 14 amino acids. The V and J ends lost 4 bases and 3 bases, in that order; junction bases with no gene match: 3. The germline CDR1 and CDR2 sequences are SGHDN and FVKESK. For the CDR3, the DNA is TGTGCCAGCAGCCTTGGGAGGGTCTACAATGAGCAGTTCTTC. The encoded protein is CASSLGRVYNEQFF.

The rearrangement uses TRBV6-2 or TRBV6-3 and TRBJ2-7; TRBD1 matches 8 bases. V lost 6 bases and J lost 7; bases outside the gene matches: 8. Looked up from germline, CDR1 is MNHEY and CDR2 is SVGEGT. There are 13 residues in the CDR3. Here the CDR3 reads CASSQGTGREQYF. CDR3 bases: TGTGCCAGCAGCCAGGGGACAGGCCGGGAGCAGTACTTC.

The rearrangement uses TRBV5-5 and TRBJ2-3, with D perhaps matching TRBD2 (5 bases). Germline values: CDR1 SGHKS, CDR2 YYEKEE (reference sequence). CDR3 size: 16 residues. With 2 bases removed from V and 1 base from J, the gap between germline ends came to 14 bases. CDR3 sequence reads: CASSLFLGMGTDTQYF. DNA of the CDR3: TGTGCCAGCAGCTTATTTCTCGGGATGGGCACAGATACGCAGTATTTT.

The chain recombines TRBV28 with TRBJ1-1; 7 bases agree with TRBD1. With 5 bases clipped from V and 1 base from J, the junction kept 7 bases outside the gene matches. The CDR3 contains 15 residues. Germline-derived CDR1 and CDR2 are MDHEN and SYDVKM. CDR3 DNA sequence: TGTGCCAGCAGTACTCAGGGACAGCAGAACACTGAAGCTTTCTTT. It is translated as CASSTQGQQNTEAFF.

In nucleotides, the CDR3 is TGCAGTGTCGCCCCGGGGGGGCAGCAAGAGACCCAGTACTTC. As protein: CSVAPGGQQETQYF. The chain is built from TRBV20-1 and TRBJ2-5, with 8 nucleotides matching TRBD2. V trimming: 7 bases; J trimming: 2 bases; junction bases outside the gene matches: 9. In germline, CDR1 is DFQATT, CDR2 SNEGSKA (reference sequence). This CDR3 is built from 14 residues.

The V call is TRBV11-2, the J call TRBJ2-2; D unresolved. Germline CDR1 is SGHAT and CDR2 is FQNNGV. The CDR3 extends over 14 amino acids. Trimming took 6 bases from V and 11 from J, leaving 19 bases between them. The CDR3 spells CASRTGGSLGELFF. CDR3 sequence (DNA): TGTGCCAGCAGAACGGGTGGCTCCCTAGGAGAGCTGTTTTTT.

The chain recombines TRBV9 with TRBJ2-1; 8 bases line up with TRBD1. The germline CDR1 and CDR2 sequences are SGDLS and YYNGEE. This CDR3 region has 12 residues. The V and J ends lost 5 bases and 6 bases, in that order; junction bases with no gene match: 1. The CDR3 sequence: CASSGQGNEQFF. CDR3 nucleotides: TGTGCCAGCAGTGGACAGGGCAATGAGCAGTTCTTC. Combining the CDR3 with reference TRBV9 and TRBJ2-1 gives the whole variable domain DSGVTQTPKHLITATGQRVTLRCSPRSGDLSVYWYQQSLDQGLQFLIQYYNGEERAKGNILERFSAQQFPDLHSELNLSSLELGDSALYFCASSGQGNEQFFGPGTRLTVL.

This clonotype was recorded once. The J gene is TRBJ2-2, the V gene TRBV6-5; unclear D gene. V was cut by 4 bases and J by 4 bases, with 10 bases left in between. CDR1 is MNHEY, CDR2 SVGAGI, per germline. The CDR3 is made up of 14 amino acids. The CDR3 spells CASSSQEFTGELFF. CDR3 bases: TGTGCCAGCAGTTCCCAGGAGTTCACCGGGGAGCTGTTTTTT.

The chain links TRBV3-1 to TRBJ2-7; 8 positions agree with TRBD2. Germline CDR1 LGHDT, CDR2 YNNKEL (reference sequence). After removal of 3 bases from V and 4 bases from J, the junction contained 8 bases not matched to a gene. The CDR3 totals 15 residues. CDR3 in DNA: TGTGCCAGCAGCCACGAGGGCGGGAGGATGTACGAGCAGTACTTC. This codes for CASSHEGGRMYEQYF.

In this sample, this clonotype turned up many times. The CDR3 here is CASSLVGDQSETQYF. The CDR3 DNA reads as TGTGCCAGCAGCTTGGTAGGGGACCAGTCAGAGACCCAGTACTTC. The V gene is TRBV11-2, the J gene TRBJ2-5; the D gene could be TRBD1 or TRBD2 (5 bases each). CDR3 length equals 15 residues. Trimming took off 3 bases at V and 4 bases at J, with 15 bases between the two ends. Germline-derived CDR1 and CDR2 are SGHAT and FQNNGV. The full variable domain, its missing parts supplied by reference TRBV11-2 and TRBJ2-5, is EAGVAQSPRYKIIEKRQSVAFWCNPISGHATLYWYQQILGQGPKLLIQFQNNGVVDDSQLPKDRFSAERLKGVDSTLKIQPAKLEDSAVYLCASSLVGDQSETQYFGPGTRLLVL.

A few counts support this clonotype. The J gene is TRBJ2-5, the V gene TRBV6-5, with 11 positions matching TRBD1. The germline V gene encodes CDR1 MNHEY and CDR2 SVGAGI. Trimming took 0 bases from V and 6 from J; bases not matched to a gene: 6. This CDR3 has 16 residues. CDR3 residues: CASSYSWTGGAKTQYF. Written as DNA, the CDR3 is TGTGCCAGCAGTTACTCATGGACAGGGGGCGCGAAGACCCAGTACTTC.

The chain carries TRBV11-2 and TRBJ2-1, with D perhaps TRBD1 or TRBD2 (6 bases each). Germline V gene sequence: CDR1 SGHAT, CDR2 FQNNGV. The CDR3 runs 14 residues. Trimming cost V 4 bases and J 4 bases, with 11 bases left between them. Written as DNA, the CDR3 is TGTGCCAGCAGCTCACTAGGGGGGTACAATGAGCAGTTCTTC. This sequence encodes CASSSLGGYNEQFF. The variable domain in full, completed from reference TRBV11-2 and TRBJ2-1, reads EAGVAQSPRYKIIEKRQSVAFWCNPISGHATLYWYQQILGQGPKLLIQFQNNGVVDDSQLPKDRFSAERLKGVDSTLKIQPAKLEDSAVYLCASSSLGGYNEQFFGPGTRLTVL.

This clonotype has ten or more counts. The chain is built from TRBV14 and TRBJ2-3, with 9 nucleotides matching TRBD2. V lost 4 bases to trimming and J lost 2 bases; unmatched junction nucleotides: 7. Germline V gives CDR1 SGHDN, CDR2 FVKESK. This CDR3 contains 16 residues. CDR3 DNA sequence: TGTGCCAGCAGCCTTAGCGGGGGCCTAAACACAGATACGCAGTATTTT. Protein: CASSLSGGLNTDTQYF.

This clonotype was detected many times. The chain carries TRBV5-1 and TRBJ2-5; no reliable D call. The V and J ends lost 0 bases and 5 bases respectively, with 14 bases between them. This CDR3 has 15 amino acids. Per germline, CDR1 SGHRS and CDR2 YFSETQ. CDR3 coding DNA: TGCGCCAGCAGCTTGGCCGGTGGTAGTCAGGAGACCCAGTACTTC. Translating gives CASSLAGGSQETQYF.

This clonotype turned up a few times. This chain uses TRBV6-4 with TRBJ2-1; 9 bases match TRBD1. Germline V gives CDR1 MRHNA, CDR2 SNTAGT. The CDR3 runs to 15 residues. Germline trimming cut 6 bases from V and 2 bases from J; bases unmatched to any gene: 5. The CDR3 nucleotides read TGTGCCAGCAGCCGGACAGGGGAGGCCTACAATGAGCAGTTCTTC. Its protein is CASSRTGEAYNEQFF.

This clonotype was seen once. The chain is built from TRBV6-6 and TRBJ2-7; 8 positions match TRBD2. V lost 4 bases to trimming and J lost 7 bases; unmatched junction nucleotides: 12. The germline V gene encodes CDR1 MNHNY and CDR2 SVGAGI (reference sequence). The CDR3 loop spans 15 amino acids. For the CDR3, the DNA is TGTGCCAGCAGTTCTCGGACAGCCTCGGGAGGGGAGCAGTACTTC. This codes for CASSSRTASGGEQYF.

The table lists this clonotype with a few counts. J is TRBJ1-6 and V is TRBV12-5; no clear D gene. V lost 4 bases and J lost 13, with 11 bases in between. The CDR3 loop spans 12 amino acids. CDR1 and CDR2 from the germline V gene are LGHNT and FRNRAP. In nucleotides, the CDR3 is TGTGCTAGTGGTTCTACCGGGCAGCCCCTCCACTTT. It yields the protein CASGSTGQPLHF.

V and J are TRBV5-5 and TRBJ2-7; D remains unclear. Trimming pared 0 bases from V and 3 bases from J, leaving 13 bases between. Per germline, CDR1 SGHKS and CDR2 YYEKEE (reference sequence). This CDR3 is built from 15 residues. CDR3 loop: CASSLVGAFLYEQYF. CDR3 DNA sequence: TGTGCCAGCAGCTTGGTTGGAGCCTTTCTCTACGAGCAGTACTTC.

This clonotype was seen ten or more times. The V gene is TRBV28, the J gene TRBJ1-5; D is perhaps TRBD1 (5 bases). V was clipped by 6 bases and J by 4 bases, with 13 bases between them. The CDR3 runs to 14 residues. The germline V gene encodes CDR1 MDHEN and CDR2 SYDVKM. The CDR3 protein is CASSRDRKNQPQHF. DNA of the CDR3: TGTGCCAGCAGCCGCGACAGAAAGAATCAGCCCCAGCATTTT. Combining the CDR3 with reference TRBV28 and TRBJ1-5 gives the whole variable domain DVKVTQSSRYLVKRTGEKVFLECVQDMDHENMFWYRQDPGLGLRLIYFSYDVKMKEKGDIPEGYSVSREKKERFSLILESASTNQTSMYLCASSRDRKNQPQHFGDGTRLSIL.

This clonotype was observed many times. The J gene is TRBJ1-5, the V gene TRBV6-1; perhaps TRBD1 as D (5 bases). The CDR3 is made up of 17 amino acids. The V gene lost 6 bases and the J gene lost 6 bases, with 24 bases spanning the gap. Germline CDR1 MNHNS, CDR2 SASEGT. The CDR3 loop is CASSRPISTDEGQPQHF. CDR3 in DNA: TGTGCCAGCAGCCGACCAATTTCGACAGATGAAGGTCAGCCCCAGCATTTT.

This clonotype has only a few counts. The chain uses TRBV5-4 and TRBJ2-2; 7 nucleotides align to TRBD1. The CDR3 consists of 17 residues. The junction had 14 bases not matched to a gene; V was cut back by 4 bases and J by 5 bases. The germline V gene has CDR1 SGHNT and CDR2 YYREEE (reference sequence). The CDR3 loop is CASSRAPGQGETGELFF. CDR3 nucleotide sequence: TGTGCCAGCAGCCGAGCCCCGGGTCAGGGGGAGACCGGGGAGCTGTTTTTT.

This clonotype is medium-sized within its sample. V is TRBV27 and J is TRBJ2-7; 7 bases fit TRBD1. After removal of 4 bases from V and 3 bases from J, the junction contained 3 bases not matched to a gene. The germline CDR1 and CDR2 sequences are MNHEY and SMNVEV (reference sequence). The CDR3 is 13 residues long. CDR3 loop: CASSSGQLYEQYF. The CDR3 DNA is TGTGCCAGCAGTTCGGGACAGCTCTACGAGCAGTACTTC.

In its sample, this clonotype was seen many times. The rearrangement uses TRBV7-9 and TRBJ2-5; D call uncertain. Trimming took off 0 bases at V and 4 bases at J, with 3 bases between the two ends. Germline CDR1 reads SEHNR; CDR2 reads FQNEAQ (reference sequence). CDR3 length: 12 residues. CDR3 protein: CASSLAGETQYF. CDR3 sequence (DNA): TGTGCCAGCAGCTTAGCGGGAGAGACCCAGTACTTC.

The chain couples TRBV27 to TRBJ2-7; 7 nucleotides align to TRBD1. Germline V gene sequence: CDR1 MNHEY, CDR2 SMNVEV (reference sequence). The trim removed 3 bases at V and 0 bases at J, leaving 5 bases unmatched. The CDR3 consists of 15 residues. The CDR3 DNA follows: TGTGCCAGCAGTTTTGGGACAGATCACTCCTACGAGCAGTACTTC. Protein sequence: CASSFGTDHSYEQYF.

This clonotype was counted only a few times. The CDR3 sequence: CASSQRLAGPQETQYF. The CDR3 DNA reads as TGTGCCAGCAGCCAGCGACTAGCGGGTCCCCAAGAGACCCAGTACTTC. V gene TRBV7-2 combines with J gene TRBJ2-5; 10 bases match TRBD2. The CDR3 runs to 16 residues. Trimming removed 5 bases from V and 1 base from J; junction bases left unmatched: 7. CDR1 is SGHTA and CDR2 is FQGNSA in the germline V gene.